This TCR beta chain was documented in a study of T cells after posttransplantation cyclophosphamide. Sequenced by immunoSEQ multiplex PCR; TCRdb stores in-frame clones only, minus some. The table lists roughly 19,000 clones, 70% to 80% of them singletons. A marrow graft followed busulfan-fludarabine conditioning, with cyclophosphamide on days +3 and +4. The V gene's germline CDR1 is GTSNPN and CDR2 SVGIG (reference sequence). Between the trimmed V and J ends, which lost 2 bases and 4 bases, there was a span of 17 bases. The CDR3 runs to 15 residues. There are a few counts of this clone. The antigen remains unidentified. Overall study findings and caveats: Skin or GI-infiltrating T cells shared few TRB sequences with blood.

Sequenced here: PBMCs, sampled after an allogeneic stem cell transplant with post-transplant cyclophosphamide. The chain combines TRBV30 with TRBJ1-2; a possible D gene is TRBD1 (6 bases). The sequence derives from a young adult male patient who received an allogeneic stem cell transplant from a related donor, was CMV-positive, and had acute GVHD only. T cells may partly derive from the graft donor. The CDR3 spells CAWSRTDDAFYGYTF. DNA for the CDR3: TGTGCCTGGAGTCGGACAGATGATGCCTTCTATGGCTACACCTTC.